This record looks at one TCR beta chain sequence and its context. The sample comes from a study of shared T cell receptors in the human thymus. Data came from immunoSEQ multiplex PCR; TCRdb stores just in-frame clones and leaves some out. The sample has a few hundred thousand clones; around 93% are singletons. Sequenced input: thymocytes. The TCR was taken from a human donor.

CDR3 nucleotide sequence: TGTGCCAGCACCTCCGGGACGCTGGGGGGAAGTGAGCAGTTCTTC. Protein product: CASTSGTLGGSEQFF. The rearrangement links TRBV28 to TRBJ2-1, with a tentative D call TRBD2 (6 bases). CDR1 and CDR2 (germline): MDHEN, SYDVKM. The germline V and J ends were trimmed by 7 bases and 9 bases, with 22 bases remaining between them. The CDR3 spans 15 residues. Looking up the rest from reference TRBV28 and TRBJ2-1 gives the full variable domain: DVKVTQSSRYLVKRTGEKVFLECVQDMDHENMFWYRQDPGLGLRLIYFSYDVKMKEKGDIPEGYSVSREKKERFSLILESASTNQTSMYLCASTSGTLGGSEQFFGPGTRLTVL.